The clone carrying this TCR beta chain has a count of ten or more. MiXCR, run by TCRdb on the 5' RACE reads, gives a single entry per CDR3 protein. The data hold 70,000 to 80,000 distinct CDR3 sequences, with 7.3% observed a single time. The ends were cut back, 4 bases at V and 3 bases at J, with 13 bases in the middle. CDR3 length: 14 residues. This sample is drawn from a study of T cells after yellow fever vaccination. The TCR sequence derives from a man aged 18-30 years who received the YFV17D yellow fever vaccine. The input for sequencing was CD8+ T cells sorted from PBMCs, taken approximately 11 days after the first yellow fever vaccination. The chain links TRBV12-3 or TRBV12-4 to TRBJ2-7; D is unresolved. The CDR3 DNA reads TGTGCCAGCAGTTCCCCCCTAGATGACTACGAGCAGTACTTC. Protein product: CASSSPLDDYEQYF.